The 5 T cell receptor beta chains given below trace back to one sample, sequenced in a study of identical twins. Via MiXCR, TCRdb re-called the 5' RACE reads, giving one row per CDR3 protein. The sample includes roughly 1,500,000 distinct CDR3 sequences, about 30% seen only once; the top ten take more than 0.25%. Source material: cord blood. The source is a newborn girl in good health.

V usage is TRBV3-1 and J usage is TRBJ2-3, with TRBD2 as a possible D gene (6 bases). This CDR3 spans 16 amino acids. CDR1 LGHDT and CDR2 YNNKEL come from the germline V gene (reference sequence). The V end was cut by 0 bases, the J end by 2 bases, with 12 bases between. The CDR3 DNA follows: TGTGCCAGCAGCCAAGAGACAGCGGGCCTCACAGATACGCAGTATTTT. Translated: CASSQETAGLTDTQYF.

In its sample, this clonotype was seen a few times. The CDR3 spells CASSLGTSGSTSTDTQYF. The CDR3 DNA reads as TGCGCCAGCAGCTTGGGGACTAGCGGGAGTACGAGCACAGATACGCAGTATTTT. This rearrangement joins TRBV5-1 to TRBJ2-3; 13 bases align to TRBD2. The CDR3 covers 18 residues. J was trimmed by 0 bases and V by 0 bases; bases with no gene match: 4. Per germline, CDR1 SGHRS and CDR2 YFSETQ. Variable domain in full (rest from reference TRBV5-1 and TRBJ2-3): KAGVTQTPRYLIKTRGQQVTLSCSPISGHRSVSWYQQTPGQGLQFLFEYFSETQRNKGNFPGRFSGRQFSNSRSEMNVSTLELGDSALYLCASSLGTSGSTSTDTQYFGPGTRLTVL.

The chain carries TRBV6-1 and TRBJ1-4, with 8 positions matching TRBD1. The germline gives CDR1 MNHNS, CDR2 SASEGT. The V segment lost 9 bases and the J segment 8 bases; nucleotides outside the gene matches: 14. The CDR3 loop spans 15 amino acids. The CDR3: CASYQIDRGWEKLFF. The CDR3 DNA is TGTGCCAGTTACCAAATAGACAGGGGATGGGAAAAACTGTTTTTT.

The rearrangement uses TRBV5-4 and TRBJ2-1; D perhaps matches TRBD2 (6 bases). The assigned J gene may be wrong: the sequence end matches TRBJ2-7 better. This CDR3 comprises 15 residues. Per germline, CDR1 SGHNT and CDR2 YYREEE (reference sequence). CDR3 in DNA: TGTGCCAGCAGCCTTAGCGGACTGACCTACAATGAGCAGTACTTC. It specifies CASSLSGLTYNEQYF.

This clonotype was recorded a few times. This rearrangement joins TRBV12-3 or TRBV12-4 to TRBJ2-2, with TRBD2 matching 7 bases. The CDR3 length is 14 residues. Germline trimming cut 8 bases from V and 6 bases from J; bases unmatched to any gene: 9. The CDR3 DNA follows: TGTGCCAGCTTGCGCGGGGGACCCTCCGGGGAGCTGTTTTTT. The encoded protein is CASLRGGPSGELFF.